These 4 T cell receptor beta chains originate from one sample sequenced in a study of patients and donors after allogeneic stem cell transplantation. TCRdb ran MiXCR on the RT-PCR reads and lists one entry per CDR3 protein. The data show hundreds of thousands of distinct CDR3 sequences, 16% seen once. What was sequenced was blood, either unsorted or a sorted T cell fraction (not recorded which). These receptor sequences come from a human donor who was either an allogeneic HSCT recipient or a stem cell or donor lymphocyte infusion donor (not recorded which). It is not recorded whose cells these are; they may come from a transplant donor.

This clonotype has ten or more counts. J is TRBJ2-7 and V is TRBV12-3 or TRBV12-4; D is uncertain. The CDR3 extends over 15 amino acids. Trimming shortened V by 6 bases and J by 0 bases, and 15 bases separated the two germline ends. The CDR3 spells CASSQTDKGSYEQYF. CDR3 DNA: TGTGCCAGCAGCCAGACCGATAAGGGCTCCTACGAGCAGTACTTC.

V and J are TRBV12-3 or TRBV12-4 and TRBJ1-1; 7 bases map to TRBD1. The CDR3 spans 17 residues. J gave up 1 base and V 1 base, and 9 bases lay outside the gene matches. This CDR3 reads CASSLGQGGRWNTEAFF. DNA of the CDR3: TGTGCCAGCAGTTTAGGACAGGGCGGACGATGGAACACTGAAGCTTTCTTT.

This clonotype was detected once. The chain joins TRBV5-1 to TRBJ2-7; D is possibly TRBD2 (6 bases). Looked up from germline, CDR1 is SGHRS and CDR2 is YFSETQ. V was pared by 2 bases and J by 3 bases, with 18 bases between. This CDR3 spans 16 amino acids. CDR3 coding DNA: TGCGCCAGCAGCTTTCACGGAGGGAGCCCGGACTACGAGCAGTACTTC. Amino acid sequence: CASSFHGGSPDYEQYF.

J is TRBJ2-7 and V is TRBV20-1; D gene unclear. The V gene lost 5 bases and the J gene lost 5 bases, with 19 bases spanning the gap. Germline CDR1 reads DFQATT; CDR2 reads SNEGSKA (reference sequence). This CDR3 is built from 14 residues. CDR3 amino acids: CSAALGRVPHEQYF. CDR3 sequence (DNA): TGCAGTGCTGCCCTGGGAAGGGTTCCCCACGAGCAGTACTTC.